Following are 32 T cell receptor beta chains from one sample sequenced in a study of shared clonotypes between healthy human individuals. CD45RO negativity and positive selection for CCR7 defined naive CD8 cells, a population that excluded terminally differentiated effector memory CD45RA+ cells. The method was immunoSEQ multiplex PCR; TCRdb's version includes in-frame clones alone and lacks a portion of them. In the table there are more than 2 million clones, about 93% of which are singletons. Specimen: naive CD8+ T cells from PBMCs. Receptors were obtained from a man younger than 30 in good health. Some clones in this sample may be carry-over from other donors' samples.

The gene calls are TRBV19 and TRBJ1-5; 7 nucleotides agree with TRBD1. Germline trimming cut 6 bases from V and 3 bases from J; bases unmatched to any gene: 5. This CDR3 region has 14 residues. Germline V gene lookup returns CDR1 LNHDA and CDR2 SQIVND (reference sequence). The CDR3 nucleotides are TGTGCCAGTAGCGAGGGGGCTTACAATCAGCCCCAGCATTTT. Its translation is CASSEGAYNQPQHF.

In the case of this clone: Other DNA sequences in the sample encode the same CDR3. The CDR3 DNA reads TGTGCCAGCAGCTTATCAGGAGCCTACGAGCAGTACTTC. Encoded protein: CASSLSGAYEQYF. The chain employs TRBV7-9 and TRBJ2-7; D unresolved. Looked up from germline, CDR1 is SEHNR and CDR2 is FQNEAQ (reference sequence). V was trimmed by 2 bases and J by 2 bases, leaving 7 bases between them. The CDR3 extends over 13 amino acids. Full variable domain (missing parts from reference TRBV7-9 and TRBJ2-7): DTGVSQNPRHKITKRGQNVTFRCDPISEHNRLYWYRQTLGQGPEFLTYFQNEAQLEKSRLLSDRFSAERPKGSFSTLEIQRTEQGDSAMYLCASSLSGAYEQYFGPGTRLTVT.

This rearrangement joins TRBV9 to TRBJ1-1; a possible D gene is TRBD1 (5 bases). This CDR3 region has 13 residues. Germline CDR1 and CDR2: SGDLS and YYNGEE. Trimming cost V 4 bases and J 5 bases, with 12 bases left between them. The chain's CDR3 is CASSRGGRTEAFF. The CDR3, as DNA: TGTGCCAGCAGCCGGGGGGGAAGGACTGAAGCTTTCTTT.

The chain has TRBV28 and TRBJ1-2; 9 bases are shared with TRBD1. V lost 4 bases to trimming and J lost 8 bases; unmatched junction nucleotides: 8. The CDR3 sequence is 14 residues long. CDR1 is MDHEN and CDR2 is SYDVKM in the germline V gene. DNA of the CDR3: TGTGCCAGCAGTTCCAGACAGGGGGGAGGCGGCTACACCTTC. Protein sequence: CASSSRQGGGGYTF.

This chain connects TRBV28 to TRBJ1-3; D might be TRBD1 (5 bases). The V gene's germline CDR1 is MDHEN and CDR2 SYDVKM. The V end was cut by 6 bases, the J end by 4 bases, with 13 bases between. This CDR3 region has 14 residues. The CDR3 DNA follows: TGTGCCAGCAGCTCCCTTTGGGGGGGAAACACCATATATTTT. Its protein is CASSSLWGGNTIYF.

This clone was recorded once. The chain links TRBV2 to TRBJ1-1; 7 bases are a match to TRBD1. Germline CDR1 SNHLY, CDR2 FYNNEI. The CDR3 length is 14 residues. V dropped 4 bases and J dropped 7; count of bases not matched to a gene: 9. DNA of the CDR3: TGTGCCAGCAGTGGGTTCCCGGGACAGAGTGAAGCTTTCTTT. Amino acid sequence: CASSGFPGQSEAFF.

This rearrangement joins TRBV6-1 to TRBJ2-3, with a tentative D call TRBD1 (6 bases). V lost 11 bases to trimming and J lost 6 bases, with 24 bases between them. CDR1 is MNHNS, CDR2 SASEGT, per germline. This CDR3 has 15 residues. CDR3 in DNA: TGTGCCGGAGGTGGGGGACACCGGATTGCCGATACGCAGTATTTT. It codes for CAGGGGHRIADTQYF.

Here the CDR3 reads CASSFADWSHEQYF. CDR3 sequence (DNA): TGTGCCAGCAGTTTCGCTGATTGGTCCCACGAGCAGTACTTC. V and J are TRBV28 and TRBJ2-7; D is unclear. CDR1 is MDHEN and CDR2 is SYDVKM in the germline V gene. Trimming removed 3 bases from V and 5 bases from J, with 14 bases in between. This CDR3 comprises 14 residues.

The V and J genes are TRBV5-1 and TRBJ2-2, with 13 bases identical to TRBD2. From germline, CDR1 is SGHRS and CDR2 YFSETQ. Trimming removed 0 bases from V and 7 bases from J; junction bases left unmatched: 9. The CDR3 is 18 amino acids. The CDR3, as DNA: TGCGCCAGCAGCTTGGTGGGACTAGCGGGATTGACGGTCGGGGAGCTGTTTTTT. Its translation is CASSLVGLAGLTVGELFF.

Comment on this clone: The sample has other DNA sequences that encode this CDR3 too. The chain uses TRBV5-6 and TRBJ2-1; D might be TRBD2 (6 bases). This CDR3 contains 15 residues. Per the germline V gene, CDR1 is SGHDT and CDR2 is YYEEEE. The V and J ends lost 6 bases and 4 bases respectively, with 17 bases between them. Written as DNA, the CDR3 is TGTGCCAGCACCCTGGGGCGGGGAGGATACAATGAGCAGTTCTTC. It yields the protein CASTLGRGGYNEQFF.

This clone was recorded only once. In DNA form, the CDR3 reads TGTGCCAGCAGCCCCGGAGTGACAGATACGCAGTATTTT. The encoded protein is CASSPGVTDTQYF. This chain connects TRBV7-7 to TRBJ2-3; D uncertain. The CDR3 is 13 amino acids. V was clipped by 5 bases and J by 3 bases, with 9 bases between them. The germline V gene has CDR1 SSHAT and CDR2 FNYEAQ (reference sequence).

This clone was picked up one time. CDR3 loop: CASSPRDSSYEQYF. CDR3 DNA sequence: TGTGCCAGCAGCCCCCGCGACTCTTCCTACGAGCAGTACTTC. The chain links TRBV21-1 to TRBJ2-7; TRBD2 was called by the table and not checked on the DNA. TRBV21-1 is a listed pseudogene. The CDR3 loop spans 14 amino acids.

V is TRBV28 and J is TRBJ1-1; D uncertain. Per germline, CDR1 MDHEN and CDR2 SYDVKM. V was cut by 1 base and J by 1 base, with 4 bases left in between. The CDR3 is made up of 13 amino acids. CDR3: CASSLYQNTEAFF. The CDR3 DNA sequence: TGTGCCAGCAGTTTATACCAGAACACTGAAGCTTTCTTT. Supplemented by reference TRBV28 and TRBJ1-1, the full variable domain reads DVKVTQSSRYLVKRTGEKVFLECVQDMDHENMFWYRQDPGLGLRLIYFSYDVKMKEKGDIPEGYSVSREKKERFSLILESASTNQTSMYLCASSLYQNTEAFFGQGTRLTVV.

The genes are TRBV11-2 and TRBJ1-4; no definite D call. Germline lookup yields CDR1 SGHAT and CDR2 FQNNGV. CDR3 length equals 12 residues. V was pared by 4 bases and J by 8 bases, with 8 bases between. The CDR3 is CASSYEGEKLFF. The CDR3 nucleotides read TGTGCCAGCAGCTACGAAGGAGAAAAACTGTTTTTT.

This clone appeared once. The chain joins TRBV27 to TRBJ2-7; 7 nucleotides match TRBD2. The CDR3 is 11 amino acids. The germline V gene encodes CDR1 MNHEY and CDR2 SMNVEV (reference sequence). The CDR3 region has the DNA TGTGCTGCGGGAGTGCACTACGAGCAGTACTTC. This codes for CAAGVHYEQYF.

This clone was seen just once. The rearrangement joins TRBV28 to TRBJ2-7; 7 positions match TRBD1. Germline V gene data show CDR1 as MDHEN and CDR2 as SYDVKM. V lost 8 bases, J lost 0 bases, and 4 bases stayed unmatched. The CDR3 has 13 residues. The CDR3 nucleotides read TGTGCCAGCGGCCACAGGGGCTCCTACGAGCAGTACTTC. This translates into CASGHRGSYEQYF.

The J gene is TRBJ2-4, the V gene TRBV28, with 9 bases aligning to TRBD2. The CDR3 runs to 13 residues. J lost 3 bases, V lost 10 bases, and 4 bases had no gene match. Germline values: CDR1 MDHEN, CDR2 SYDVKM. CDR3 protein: CANSAGGKNIQYF. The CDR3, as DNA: TGTGCCAACTCAGCGGGAGGCAAAAACATTCAGTACTTC.

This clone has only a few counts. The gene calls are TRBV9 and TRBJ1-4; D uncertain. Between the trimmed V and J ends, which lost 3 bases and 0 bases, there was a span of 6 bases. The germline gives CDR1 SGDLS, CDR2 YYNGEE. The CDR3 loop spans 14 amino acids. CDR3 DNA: TGTGCCAGCAGCGATCCCTCAACTAATGAAAAACTGTTTTTT. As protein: CASSDPSTNEKLFF.

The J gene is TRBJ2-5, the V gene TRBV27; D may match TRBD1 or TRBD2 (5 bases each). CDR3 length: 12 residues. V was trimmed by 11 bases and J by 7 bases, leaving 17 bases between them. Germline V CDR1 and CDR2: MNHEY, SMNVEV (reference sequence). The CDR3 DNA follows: TGTGCCTCCTCCGAGGGGCCTGGGACCCAGTACTTC. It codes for CASSEGPGTQYF.

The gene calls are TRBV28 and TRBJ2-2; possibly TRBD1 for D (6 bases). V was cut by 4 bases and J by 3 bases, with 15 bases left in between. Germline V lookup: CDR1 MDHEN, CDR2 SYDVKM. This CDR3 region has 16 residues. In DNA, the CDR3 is TGTGCCAGCAGTTCACCAGGGGTCAGGGACACCGGGGAGCTGTTTTTT. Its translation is CASSSPGVRDTGELFF.

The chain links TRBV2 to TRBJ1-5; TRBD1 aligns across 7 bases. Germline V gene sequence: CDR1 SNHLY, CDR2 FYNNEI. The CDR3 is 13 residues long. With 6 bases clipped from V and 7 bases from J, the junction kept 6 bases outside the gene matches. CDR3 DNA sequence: TGTGCCAGCAGCGACAGGGCCTGGCAGCCCCAGCATTTT. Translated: CASSDRAWQPQHF.

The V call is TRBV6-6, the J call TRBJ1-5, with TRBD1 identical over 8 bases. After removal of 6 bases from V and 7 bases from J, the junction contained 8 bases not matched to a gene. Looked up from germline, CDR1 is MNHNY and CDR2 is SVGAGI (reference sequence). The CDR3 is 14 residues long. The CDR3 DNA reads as TGTGCCAGCAGCCGATCACAGGGGGACCAGCCCCAGCATTTT. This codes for CASSRSQGDQPQHF.

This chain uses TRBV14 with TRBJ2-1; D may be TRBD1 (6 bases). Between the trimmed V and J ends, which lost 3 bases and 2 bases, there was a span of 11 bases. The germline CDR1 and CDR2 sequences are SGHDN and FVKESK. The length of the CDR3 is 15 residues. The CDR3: CASSHWGLAYNEQFF. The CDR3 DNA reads TGTGCCAGCAGCCATTGGGGGCTCGCCTACAATGAGCAGTTCTTC. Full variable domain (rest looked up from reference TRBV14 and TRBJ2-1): EAGVTQFPSHSVIEKGQTVTLRCDPISGHDNLYWYRRVMGKEIKFLLHFVKESKQDESGMPNNRFLAERTGGTYSTLKVQPAELEDSGVYFCASSHWGLAYNEQFFGPGTRLTVL.

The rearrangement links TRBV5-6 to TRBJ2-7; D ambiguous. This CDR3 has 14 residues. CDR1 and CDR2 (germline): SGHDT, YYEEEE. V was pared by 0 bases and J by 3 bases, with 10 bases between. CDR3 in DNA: TGTGCCAGCAGCTTGGGAGGTTTATTCTACGAGCAGTACTTC. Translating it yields CASSLGGLFYEQYF.

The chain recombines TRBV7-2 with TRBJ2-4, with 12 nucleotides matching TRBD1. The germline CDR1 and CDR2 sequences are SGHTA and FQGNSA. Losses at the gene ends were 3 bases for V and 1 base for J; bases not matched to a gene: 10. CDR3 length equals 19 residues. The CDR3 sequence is CASSFPGQGASAAKNIQYF. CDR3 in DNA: TGTGCCAGCAGCTTCCCGGGACAGGGGGCGAGCGCGGCCAAAAACATTCAGTACTTC.

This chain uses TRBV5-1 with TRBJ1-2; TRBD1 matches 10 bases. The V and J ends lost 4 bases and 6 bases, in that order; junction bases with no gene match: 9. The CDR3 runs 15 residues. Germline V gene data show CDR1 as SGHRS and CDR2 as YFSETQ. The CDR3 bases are TGCGCCAGCAGCCTATGGGACAGGGGCAGAGATGGCTACACCTTC. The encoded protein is CASSLWDRGRDGYTF.

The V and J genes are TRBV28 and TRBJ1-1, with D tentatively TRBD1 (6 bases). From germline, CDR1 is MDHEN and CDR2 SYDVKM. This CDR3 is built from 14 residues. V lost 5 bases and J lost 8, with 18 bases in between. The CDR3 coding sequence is TGTGCCAGCAGTCCCCATTTACAGGGACTGGAAGCTTTCTTT. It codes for CASSPHLQGLEAFF.

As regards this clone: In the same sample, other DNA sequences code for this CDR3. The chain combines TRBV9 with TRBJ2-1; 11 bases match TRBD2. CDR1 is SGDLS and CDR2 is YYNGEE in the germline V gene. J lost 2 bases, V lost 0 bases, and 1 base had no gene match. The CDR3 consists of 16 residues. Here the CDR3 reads CASSVGLAGTYNEQFF. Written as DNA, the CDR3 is TGTGCCAGCAGCGTAGGACTAGCGGGGACCTACAATGAGCAGTTCTTC.

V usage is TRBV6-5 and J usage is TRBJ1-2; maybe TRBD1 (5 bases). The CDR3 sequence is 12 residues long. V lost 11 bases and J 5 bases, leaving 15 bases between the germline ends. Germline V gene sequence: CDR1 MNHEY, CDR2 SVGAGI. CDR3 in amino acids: CAAGHSIYGYTF. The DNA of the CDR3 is TGTGCCGCGGGGCACTCGATTTATGGCTACACCTTC.

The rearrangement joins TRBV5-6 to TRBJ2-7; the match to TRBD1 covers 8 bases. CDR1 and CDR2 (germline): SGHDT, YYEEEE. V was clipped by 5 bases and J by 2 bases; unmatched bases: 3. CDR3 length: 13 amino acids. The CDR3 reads CASRPQGAYEQYF. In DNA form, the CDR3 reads TGTGCCAGCAGACCACAGGGGGCCTACGAGCAGTACTTC.

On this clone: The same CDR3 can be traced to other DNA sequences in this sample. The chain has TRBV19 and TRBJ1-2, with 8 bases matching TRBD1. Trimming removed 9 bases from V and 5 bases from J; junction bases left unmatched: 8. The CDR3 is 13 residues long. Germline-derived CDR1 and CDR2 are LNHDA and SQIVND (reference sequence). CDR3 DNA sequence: TGTGCCAGCTCCCCAGGGGGCGCTTATGGCTACACCTTC. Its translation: CASSPGGAYGYTF. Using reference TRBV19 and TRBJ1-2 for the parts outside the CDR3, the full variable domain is DGGITQSPKYLFRKEGQNVTLSCEQNLNHDAMYWYRQDPGQGLRLIYYSQIVNDFQKGDIAEGYSVSREKKESFPLTVTSAQKNPTAFYLCASSPGGAYGYTFGSGTRLTVV.

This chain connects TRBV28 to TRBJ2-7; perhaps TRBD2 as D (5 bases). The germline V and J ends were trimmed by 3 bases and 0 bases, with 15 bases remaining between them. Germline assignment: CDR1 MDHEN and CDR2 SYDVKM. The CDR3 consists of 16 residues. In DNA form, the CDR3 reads TGTGCCAGCAGTTTTAAGGCAGTAGGGAGCTCCTACGAGCAGTACTTC. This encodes CASSFKAVGSSYEQYF. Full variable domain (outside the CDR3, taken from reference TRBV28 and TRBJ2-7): DVKVTQSSRYLVKRTGEKVFLECVQDMDHENMFWYRQDPGLGLRLIYFSYDVKMKEKGDIPEGYSVSREKKERFSLILESASTNQTSMYLCASSFKAVGSSYEQYFGPGTRLTVT.